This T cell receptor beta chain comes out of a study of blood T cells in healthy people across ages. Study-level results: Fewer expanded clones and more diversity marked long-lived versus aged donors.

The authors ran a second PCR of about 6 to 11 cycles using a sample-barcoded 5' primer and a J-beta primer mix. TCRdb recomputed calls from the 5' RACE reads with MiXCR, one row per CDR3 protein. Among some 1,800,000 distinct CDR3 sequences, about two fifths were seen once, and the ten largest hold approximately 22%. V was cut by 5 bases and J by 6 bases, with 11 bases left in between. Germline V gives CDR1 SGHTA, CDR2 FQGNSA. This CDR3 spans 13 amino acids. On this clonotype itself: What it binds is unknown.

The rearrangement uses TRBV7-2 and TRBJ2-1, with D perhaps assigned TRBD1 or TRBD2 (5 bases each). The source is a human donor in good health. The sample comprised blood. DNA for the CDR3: TGTGCCAGCAGCCCCGGGGCAGCCAATGAGCAGTTCTTC. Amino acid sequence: CASSPGAANEQFF. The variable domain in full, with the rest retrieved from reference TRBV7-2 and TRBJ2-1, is GAGVSQSPSNKVTEKGKDVELRCDPISGHTALYWYRQSLGQGLEFLIYFQGNSAPDKSGLPSDRFSAERTGGSVSTLTIQRTQQEDSAVYLCASSPGAANEQFFGPGTRLTVL.